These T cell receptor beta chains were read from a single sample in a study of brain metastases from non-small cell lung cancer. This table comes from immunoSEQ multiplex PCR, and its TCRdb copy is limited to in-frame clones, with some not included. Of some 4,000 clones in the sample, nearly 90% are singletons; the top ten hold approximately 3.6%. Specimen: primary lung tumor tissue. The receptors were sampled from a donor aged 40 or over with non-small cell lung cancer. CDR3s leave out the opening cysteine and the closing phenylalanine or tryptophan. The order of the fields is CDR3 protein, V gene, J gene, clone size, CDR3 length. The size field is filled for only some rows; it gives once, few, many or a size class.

CDR3: ASSYMEGDGQF
V: TRBV12-3/TRBV12-4
J: TRBJ2-1
size: NA
length: 11

CDR3: ASRHPPDFATNEKLF
V: TRBV28
J: TRBJ1-4
size: NA
length: 15

CDR3: ATSRDLPSGANVLT
V: TRBV15
J: TRBJ2-6
size: NA
length: 14

CDR3: ASSSDPGVGNTIY
V: TRBV7-2
J: TRBJ1-3
size: NA
length: 13

CDR3: ASSLAWNTEAF
V: TRBV7-2
J: TRBJ1-1
size: NA
length: 11

CDR3: ASTGDREASYEQY
V: TRBV27
J: TRBJ2-7
size: NA
length: 13

CDR3: ATSETGAGELF
V: TRBV24-1
J: TRBJ2-2
size: NA
length: 11

CDR3: ASRWTGGITGELF
V: TRBV6-5
J: TRBJ2-2
size: few
length: 13

CDR3: ASSQGSGGYYGYT
V: TRBV14
J: TRBJ1-2
size: NA
length: 13

CDR3: ARDKGTIQTGELF
V: TRBV30
J: TRBJ2-2
size: NA
length: 13

CDR3: ASSLVGQGPRKAGNTIY
V: TRBV7-8
J: TRBJ1-3
size: NA
length: 17

CDR3: ASSKLQGDRGNTIY
V: TRBV10-2
J: TRBJ1-3
size: NA
length: 14

CDR3: ASSMHSSGANVLT
V: TRBV19
J: TRBJ2-6
size: NA
length: 13

CDR3: ASSPHKNTEAF
V: TRBV7-2
J: TRBJ1-1
size: NA
length: 11

CDR3: ASSRQGVTQY
V: TRBV12-3/TRBV12-4
J: TRBJ2-3
size: NA
length: 10

CDR3: ASGLPGTGKQNIQY
V: TRBV7-2
J: TRBJ2-4
size: NA
length: 14

CDR3: ASSFSGQGDYT
V: TRBV12-3/TRBV12-4
J: TRBJ1-2
size: NA
length: 11

CDR3: ASSSNWYEQY
V: TRBV28
J: TRBJ2-7
size: NA
length: 10

CDR3: ASSPHPQFGYT
V: TRBV6-5
J: TRBJ1-2
size: NA
length: 11

CDR3: ASSLSKRTDTQY
V: TRBV6-5
J: TRBJ2-3
size: once
length: 12

CDR3: ASSPPGAGISEQY
V: TRBV6-5
J: TRBJ2-7
size: NA
length: 13

CDR3: ASSSGRAYQETQY
V: TRBV6-5
J: TRBJ2-5
size: NA
length: 13

CDR3: ASSLVGHRNTEAF
V: TRBV5-5
J: TRBJ1-1
size: few
length: 13

CDR3: ASSWGTPQETQY
V: TRBV5-4
J: TRBJ2-5
size: once
length: 12

CDR3: ASNRAGEDTEELF
V: TRBV7-8
J: TRBJ2-2
size: NA
length: 13

CDR3: ATSDRGGAHNEQF
V: TRBV24-1
J: TRBJ2-1
size: NA
length: 13

CDR3: ATSDLILTASSYNEQF
V: TRBV24-1
J: TRBJ2-1
size: NA
length: 16

CDR3: ASSETGRNEQF
V: TRBV10-1
J: TRBJ2-1
size: NA
length: 11

CDR3: ASSLDRNSPLH
V: TRBV7-9
J: TRBJ1-6
size: NA
length: 11